This is a list of T cell receptor beta chains from one sample in a study of blood T cell repertoires in COVID-19. The repertoire was sequenced with immunoSEQ multiplex PCR; TCRdb's copy has only in-frame clones and lacks some. The data hold about 70,000 clones, with about 90% observed a single time. The sample consisted of peripheral blood. The receptors originated from a human donor in a cohort sampled during active COVID-19. The CDR3 runs from the conserved cysteine through the conserved F or W. A D gene is named only where the DNA matches it firmly. Size tells how often a clone was seen (once, few, many) or the class of an expanded clone, and some rows leave it out.

V	size	J	D	DNA	CDR3
TRBV5-4	-	TRBJ2-5	-	TGTGCCAGCAGCCGGACCGGGGGTGGCGGGGCAGAGACCCAGTACTTC	CASSRTGGGGAETQYF
TRBV7-2	once	TRBJ1-1	-	TGTGCCAGCAGCTTAGCGAAAGGCGGGGCTTTCTTT	CASSLAKGGAFF
TRBV18	-	TRBJ2-1	TRBD1	TGTGCCAGCTCACCACAGGCCTCGACAGGGAAGAATGAGCAGTTCTTC	CASSPQASTGKNEQFF
TRBV7-8	-	TRBJ1-1	TRBD1	TGTGCCAGCAGCCCGGACAGGGAGGCCACTGAAGCTTTCTTT	CASSPDREATEAFF
TRBV7-2	-	TRBJ2-7	-	TGTGCCAGCAGCTTGGGACTGGGGCAGAACTACGAGCAGTACTTC	CASSLGLGQNYEQYF
TRBV19	-	TRBJ1-5	-	TGTGCCAGTAGTATCGAGGGGGTTTGGAGCAATCAGCCCCAGCATTTT	CASSIEGVWSNQPQHF
TRBV19	-	TRBJ2-2	TRBD2	TGTGCCAGTACCTCTAGCGGGGGGGCCCTGAGTAACACCGGGGAGCTGTTTTTT	CASTSSGGALSNTGELFF
TRBV6-4	-	TRBJ2-3	TRBD1	TGTGCCAGCAGTGAACCCTGGGACAGGGTAGCAGATACGCAGTATTTT	CASSEPWDRVADTQYF
TRBV7-2	-	TRBJ2-1	TRBD1	TGTGCCAGCAGCTTAGCGTTGTTTGGGGACAGGGGACGACATGAGCAGTTCTTC	CASSLALFGDRGRHEQFF
TRBV29-1	-	TRBJ1-2	TRBD1	TGCAGCGTTGACCGAGGACAGGGGGGTAGAGGCTACACCTTC	CSVDRGQGGRGYTF
TRBV18	-	TRBJ2-7	-	TGTGCCAGCTCACCCCAGGGCCCGTTAGGCTACGAGCAGTACTTC	CASSPQGPLGYEQYF
TRBV5-4	-	TRBJ2-3	TRBD2	TGTGCCAGCAGCCCAATTGGGGGACTAGCGGGGGGGCGCACAGATACGCAGTATTTT	CASSPIGGLAGGRTDTQYF
TRBV28	-	TRBJ1-6	TRBD1	TGTGCCAGCAGTCCCCGGGACAGGGAGAATTCACCCCTCCACTTT	CASSPRDRENSPLHF
TRBV6-5	-	TRBJ2-7	TRBD1	TGTGCCAGCAGTTCCCGGGACAGCACCTACGAGCAGTACTTC	CASSSRDSTYEQYF
TRBV6-2/TRBV6-3	-	TRBJ2-5	TRBD1	TGTGCCAGCAGTTACTTCAACTTTCCGGGACAGGGCGCTCAAGAGACCCAGTACTTC	CASSYFNFPGQGAQETQYF
TRBV5-4	-	TRBJ2-2	-	TGTGCCAGCAGCCTCGGGATATCTGGGGGCAGTTCGAACACCGGGGAGCTGTTTTTT	CASSLGISGGSSNTGELFF
TRBV6-1	-	TRBJ1-1	-	TGTGCCAGCAGTGAGGAGAGGGATACTGAAGCTTTCTTT	CASSEERDTEAFF
TRBV30	-	TRBJ1-5	TRBD1	TGTGCCTGGAGTCGCGGACAGGGGGGCAATCAGCCCCAGCATTTT	CAWSRGQGGNQPQHF
TRBV24-1	-	TRBJ1-2	-	TGTGCCACCAGTGACGATTGGGCCACAGGGTGGGGTTATGGCTACACCTTC	CATSDDWATGWGYGYTF
TRBV19	-	TRBJ1-5	TRBD1	TGTGCCAGTTGGACAGGGTTCAATCAGCCCCAGCATTTT	CASWTGFNQPQHF
TRBV5-5	-	TRBJ1-1	TRBD1	TGTGCCAGCAGCTTGGAATGGACAGGGCTGGGTGAAGCTTTCTTT	CASSLEWTGLGEAFF
TRBV7-2	-	TRBJ1-1	-	TGTGCCAGCAGTTTGGACAGCAACACTGAAGCTTTCTTT	CASSLDSNTEAFF
TRBV6-5	-	TRBJ2-3	-	TGTGCCAGCTGTTTTCGGCAGGGAGATACGCAGTATTTT	CASCFRQGDTQYF
TRBV7-8	-	TRBJ2-5	TRBD1	TGTGCCAGCAGCGTCCGAGGGGGACAGTCGGAAGGGACCCAGTACTTC	CASSVRGGQSEGTQYF
TRBV5-1	-	TRBJ2-3	-	TGCGCCAGCAGTCCCGCACAGGGCTCGACTAGCACAGATACGCAGTATTTT	CASSPAQGSTSTDTQYF
TRBV7-2	-	TRBJ1-2	TRBD1	TGTGCCAGCAGCTTCGGTAGAGGGGGCGCTTACGGCTACACCTTC	CASSFGRGGAYGYTF
TRBV18	-	TRBJ1-4	TRBD1	TGTGCCAGCTCCTTTCAGGACAGGGGGCAAGAAAAACTGTTTTTT	CASSFQDRGQEKLFF
TRBV7-2	-	TRBJ1-2	TRBD1	TGTGCCAGCAGCTTAGACGGGACAGGGACGAGGTATGGCTACACCTTC	CASSLDGTGTRYGYTF
TRBV3-1/TRBV3-2	-	TRBJ1-4	-	TGTGCCAGCAGCCACAACTACGGAAAACTGTTTTTT	CASSHNYGKLFF
TRBV2	-	TRBJ2-7	TRBD1	TGTGCCAGCAGTGCCGGGACAGGGAAGTATTACGAGCAGTACTTC	CASSAGTGKYYEQYF
TRBV11-3	few	TRBJ1-1	-	TGTGCCAGCAGCTTATTATGGGGGGCTGAAGCTTTCTTT	CASSLLWGAEAFF
TRBV6-5	-	TRBJ1-5	-	TGTGCCAGCCGGGAAAATACGGCCAATCAGCCCCAGCATTTT	CASRENTANQPQHF
TRBV5-1	-	TRBJ1-2	TRBD1	TGCGCCAGCAGCCAGGGACAGGCGAACTATGGCTACACCTTC	CASSQGQANYGYTF
TRBV9	-	TRBJ2-3	TRBD2	TGTGCCAGCAGCGTCATAGCGGGGGGGCCGGGTCGGTCAGATACGCAGTATTTT	CASSVIAGGPGRSDTQYF
TRBV11-3	-	TRBJ2-2	-	TGTGCCAGCGGAGCGGTTGGCGGGGAGCTGTTTTTT	CASGAVGGELFF
TRBV6-2/TRBV6-3	-	TRBJ1-4	-	TGTGCCAGCAGTTACGGGCCAGCAACTAATGAAAAACTGTTTTTT	CASSYGPATNEKLFF
TRBV19	-	TRBJ2-7	TRBD1	TGTGCCAGTAGCAGGGACAGCTCCAGCTCCTACGAGCAGTACTTC	CASSRDSSSSYEQYF
TRBV4-2	-	TRBJ2-2	TRBD1	TGTGCCAGCAGCCCGAATGGAGGGACAGGGGTAATCACCGGGGAGCTGTTTTTT	CASSPNGGTGVITGELFF
TRBV12-3/TRBV12-4	once	TRBJ1-2	-	TGTGCCAGCGCCCCGGTTTACTATGGCTACACCTTC	CASAPVYYGYTF
TRBV3-1/TRBV3-2	-	TRBJ2-1	TRBD2	TGTGCCAGCAGCCAAGGTGGGGGGGGGATTTACAATGAGCAGTTCTTC	CASSQGGGGIYNEQFF
TRBV6-5	-	TRBJ2-5	TRBD1	TGTGCCAGCCACCGCGGACCCAGGGGGGAGACCCAGTACTTC	CASHRGPRGETQYF
TRBV27	-	TRBJ2-3	-	TGTGCCAGCAAAGGGTGGGGGGTGACAGATACGCAGTATTTT	CASKGWGVTDTQYF
TRBV5-1	few	TRBJ2-2	TRBD2	TGCGCCAGCAGCTTGGGGCAGTCTAGCGGGTCCGGGGAGCTGTTTTTT	CASSLGQSSGSGELFF
TRBV6-5	-	TRBJ2-7	TRBD1	TGTGCCAGCAGTTACCGAGACAGGGGTCACGAGCAGTACTTC	CASSYRDRGHEQYF
TRBV28	-	TRBJ2-5	TRBD1	TGTGCCAGCAGTTTACCTGACAGGGCGCGAGAGACCCAGTACTTC	CASSLPDRARETQYF
TRBV7-2	-	TRBJ1-3	TRBD1	TGTGCCAGCAGCCTAGACGGACAGGGTAGATCTGGAAACACCATATATTTT	CASSLDGQGRSGNTIYF
TRBV7-2	-	TRBJ1-2	TRBD1	TGTGCCAGCAGGAAGGGACAGGGACATGGCTACACCTTC	CASRKGQGHGYTF
TRBV7-9	-	TRBJ2-7	TRBD1	TGTGCCAGCAGTTCCAACAGGGGCGACTACGAGCAGTACTTC	CASSSNRGDYEQYF
TRBV18	-	TRBJ1-1	-	TGTGCCAGCTCACCACTAGACAGCCCGGGCTCCGAAGCTTTCTTT	CASSPLDSPGSEAFF
TRBV7-2	few	TRBJ1-6	-	TGTGCCAGCAGCCCTGACTCCTATTCACCCCTCCACTTT	CASSPDSYSPLHF
TRBV28	-	TRBJ1-5	TRBD1	TGTGCCAGCAGTTTCCCGGACAGGGGCCAGCCCCAGCATTTT	CASSFPDRGQPQHF